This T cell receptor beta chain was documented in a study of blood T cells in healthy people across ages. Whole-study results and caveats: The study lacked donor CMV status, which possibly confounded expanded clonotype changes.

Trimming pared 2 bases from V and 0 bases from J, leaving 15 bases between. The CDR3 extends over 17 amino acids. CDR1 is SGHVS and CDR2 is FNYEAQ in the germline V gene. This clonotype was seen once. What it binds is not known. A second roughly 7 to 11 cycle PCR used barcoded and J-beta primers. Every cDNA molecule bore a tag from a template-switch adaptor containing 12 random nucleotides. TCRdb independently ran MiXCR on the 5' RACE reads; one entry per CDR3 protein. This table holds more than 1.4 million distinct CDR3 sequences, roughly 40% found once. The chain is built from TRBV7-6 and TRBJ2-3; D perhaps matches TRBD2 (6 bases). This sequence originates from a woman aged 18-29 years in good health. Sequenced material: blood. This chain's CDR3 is CASSLIRGNPSTDTQYF. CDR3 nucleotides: TGTGCCAGCAGCTTAATCCGGGGGAACCCTAGCACAGATACGCAGTATTTT.